Following are 31 T cell receptor beta chains from one sample sequenced in a study of beta chain features in type 1 diabetes. The sequenced template was cDNA made from the entire isolated RNA. The data were produced by immunoSEQ multiplex PCR, yet TCRdb's version contains in-frame clones alone and is incomplete. The sample consists of approximately 280,000 clones, about 15% of them appearing once. No antigen is known for these receptors. Study-level results: Shorter TCRB CDR3s, moderately but significantly so, marked every one of the four CD4+ subsets in Type 1 diabetes patients.

The sample taken for sequencing was naive CD4+ T cells from blood. The source of these receptors is a man between 18 and 29 years old with type 1 diabetes.

This clone was seen only a few times. This chain uses TRBV30 with TRBJ2-3; 9 bases are a match to TRBD2. CDR3 length: 14 residues. Germline loops: CDR1 GTSNPN, CDR2 SVGIG (reference sequence). The V gene end was trimmed by 1 base and the J gene end by 3 bases; junction bases not matched to a gene: 2. The CDR3 spells CAWSGGRATDTQYF. In DNA, the CDR3 is TGTGCCTGGAGTGGCGGGAGGGCGACAGATACGCAGTATTTT.

This chain links TRBV19 with TRBJ1-2; D is uncertain. V was shortened by 5 bases and J by 6 bases, with 13 bases between the two germline ends. The CDR3 runs 13 residues. CDR1 and CDR2 (germline): LNHDA, SQIVND (reference sequence). The CDR3 region has the DNA TGTGCCAGTAGTCCAGGACCGGGAAATGGCTACACCTTC. Translation gives CASSPGPGNGYTF.

This clone was seen a few times. This chain links TRBV20-1 with TRBJ2-5, with TRBD1 identical over 7 bases. Per germline, CDR1 DFQATT and CDR2 SNEGSKA (reference sequence). The trim removed 8 bases at V and 5 bases at J, leaving 5 bases unmatched. There are 11 residues in the CDR3. The CDR3: CSTPRGETQYF. The DNA of the CDR3 is TGCAGTACGCCCAGGGGGGAGACCCAGTACTTC.

The sample holds a few counts of this clone. This sample also contains other DNA sequences that code for the same CDR3. The chain carries TRBV30 and TRBJ2-7, with TRBD2 matching over 8 bases. The CDR3 covers 12 residues. J was trimmed by 4 bases and V by 3 bases; bases with no gene match: 2. Germline CDR1 reads GTSNPN; CDR2 reads SVGIG (reference sequence). CDR3 bases: TGTGCCTGGAGGGGACTAGGTTACGAGCAGTACTTC. It specifies CAWRGLGYEQYF.

This clone occurred a few times. The rearrangement links TRBV28 to TRBJ2-5; D might be TRBD1 (6 bases). The CDR3 covers 15 residues. V lost 3 bases to trimming and J lost 4 bases, with 15 bases between them. Germline-derived CDR1 and CDR2 are MDHEN and SYDVKM. The CDR3 reads CASSFWQGQGETQYF. The CDR3 DNA reads TGTGCCAGCAGTTTCTGGCAGGGACAAGGAGAGACCCAGTACTTC.

This clone was seen a handful of times. The chain carries TRBV18 and TRBJ1-5; TRBD1 aligns across 10 bases. The germline gives CDR1 KGHSH, CDR2 LQKENI. The V gene end was trimmed by 2 bases and the J gene end by 4 bases; junction bases not matched to a gene: 2. The CDR3 covers 15 residues. CDR3 DNA sequence: TGTGCCAGCTCACCAAGGGGACAGGGGAATCAGCCCCAGCATTTT. Its translation is CASSPRGQGNQPQHF.

The chain has TRBV6-5 and TRBJ2-7; TRBD1 matches at 8 bases. The V gene end was trimmed by 7 bases and the J gene end by 1 base; junction bases not matched to a gene: 6. CDR3 length: 14 amino acids. Germline values: CDR1 MNHEY, CDR2 SVGAGI. CDR3 sequence reads: CASTPRTGSYEQYF. The CDR3 DNA follows: TGTGCCAGCACCCCAAGGACAGGGTCCTACGAGCAGTACTTC.

This chain links TRBV7-2 with TRBJ2-3; D possibly corresponds to TRBD1 (6 bases). V lost 6 bases, J lost 0 bases, and 13 bases lay in between. Germline loops: CDR1 SGHTA, CDR2 FQGNSA. The CDR3 extends over 15 amino acids. CDR3: CASSPQGTSTDTQYF. In DNA form, the CDR3 reads TGTGCCAGCAGTCCACAGGGTACTAGCACAGATACGCAGTATTTT.

The table lists this clone with a few counts. V is TRBV30 and J is TRBJ2-3; maybe TRBD2 (6 bases). Germline loops: CDR1 GTSNPN, CDR2 SVGIG (reference sequence). Trimming pared 2 bases from V and 2 bases from J, leaving 11 bases between. CDR3 length equals 14 residues. CDR3 bases: TGTGCCTGGAGTCCCATGGACTACACAGATACGCAGTATTTT. Translating gives CAWSPMDYTDTQYF.

This clone showed up just a few times. This chain joins TRBV28 and TRBJ2-7, with TRBD2 matching over 16 bases. The germline V gene encodes CDR1 MDHEN and CDR2 SYDVKM. The J segment lost 6 bases and the V segment lost 5 bases, leaving 7 bases of the junction unmatched. The CDR3 runs 16 residues. The CDR3 here is CASSPSGLAGGGEQYF. CDR3 bases: TGTGCCAGCAGTCCCTCGGGACTAGCGGGGGGGGGCGAGCAGTACTTC. Drawing the rest from reference TRBV28 and TRBJ2-7, the complete variable domain is DVKVTQSSRYLVKRTGEKVFLECVQDMDHENMFWYRQDPGLGLRLIYFSYDVKMKEKGDIPEGYSVSREKKERFSLILESASTNQTSMYLCASSPSGLAGGGEQYFGPGTRLTVT.

A note on this clone: One end of the junction fails to match germline, which may point to a read error. The chain is built from TRBV28 and TRBJ2-7, with TRBD1 matching over 8 bases. There are 12 residues in the CDR3. From germline, CDR1 is MDHEN and CDR2 SYDVKM. CDR3 residues: CASSLARTGTSF. The CDR3 bases are TGTGCCAGCAGCCTGGCCCGGACAGGGACGAGCTTC.

This clone has only a few counts. CDR3 sequence reads: CASSFTSGGAGEQYF. CDR3 in DNA: TGTGCCAGCAGCTTTACTAGCGGGGGGGCGGGAGAGCAGTACTTC. The chain combines TRBV7-2 with TRBJ2-7; 13 nucleotides match TRBD2. Germline loops: CDR1 SGHTA, CDR2 FQGNSA. Unmatched junction bases numbered 6, after V lost 3 bases and J lost 7 bases. The CDR3 consists of 15 residues.

This clone showed up just a few times. The chain carries TRBV7-2 and TRBJ2-5; D is ambiguous. The germline CDR1 and CDR2 sequences are SGHTA and FQGNSA. This CDR3 has 14 residues. The ends were cut back, 5 bases at V and 2 bases at J, with 12 bases in the middle. The CDR3 region is CASSRARRQETQYF. CDR3 bases: TGTGCCAGCAGCCGAGCGCGACGGCAAGAGACCCAGTACTTC. The full variable domain, completed using reference TRBV7-2 and TRBJ2-5, is GAGVSQSPSNKVTEKGKDVELRCDPISGHTALYWYRQSLGQGLEFLIYFQGNSAPDKSGLPSDRFSAERTGGSVSTLTIQRTQQEDSAVYLCASSRARRQETQYFGPGTRLLVL.

This clone was observed a few times. As DNA, the CDR3 is TGTGCCAGCAGCTTTTCCAGAAGCTCTGGGGCCAACGTCCTGACTTTC. This codes for CASSFSRSSGANVLTF. The V and J genes are TRBV7-8 and TRBJ2-6; D is unclear. The CDR3 has 16 amino acids. The V end was cut by 3 bases, the J end by 0 bases, with 9 bases between. Germline CDR1 is SGHVS and CDR2 is FQNEAQ.

The J gene is TRBJ2-7, the V gene TRBV7-2, with D tentatively TRBD1 (6 bases). Germline V gene data show CDR1 as SGHTA and CDR2 as FQGNSA. V was trimmed by 1 base and J by 1 base, leaving 11 bases between them. The CDR3 is made up of 15 amino acids. CDR3 bases: TGTGCCAGCAGCTTAGAGGGGGTAGATTCCTACGAGCAGTACTTC. Amino acids: CASSLEGVDSYEQYF.

This clone has only a few counts. The chain recombines TRBV19 with TRBJ1-6; D gene unclear. CDR3 length: 13 amino acids. Germline CDR1 is LNHDA and CDR2 is SQIVND (reference sequence). V shed 3 bases and J shed 6 bases, with 6 bases lying between them. The CDR3 DNA follows: TGTGCCAGTAGTATGCGGTTTAATTCACCCCTCCACTTT. It encodes CASSMRFNSPLHF. The full variable domain, with the rest looked up from reference TRBV19 and TRBJ1-6, is DGGITQSPKYLFRKEGQNVTLSCEQNLNHDAMYWYRQDPGQGLRLIYYSQIVNDFQKGDIAEGYSVSREKKESFPLTVTSAQKNPTAFYLCASSMRFNSPLHFGNGTRLTVT.

The chain is built from TRBV28 and TRBJ1-1; D is uncertain. CDR1 MDHEN and CDR2 SYDVKM come from the germline V gene. The V end lost 6 bases, the J end lost 13 bases, and 15 bases lay between the germline ends. This CDR3 spans 11 amino acids. The DNA of the CDR3 is TGTGCCAGCAGCCCCAATTTTGAGTTTTTCTTT. It translates to CASSPNFEFFF.

The V gene is TRBV5-1, the J gene TRBJ2-6; TRBD1 matches at 8 bases. CDR3 size: 19 residues. Germline CDR1 SGHRS, CDR2 YFSETQ. The V and J ends lost 2 bases and 0 bases, in that order; junction bases with no gene match: 10. The CDR3 loop is CASSFPPGQVFSGANVLTF. The CDR3 region has the DNA TGCGCCAGCAGCTTCCCCCCGGGACAGGTTTTCTCTGGGGCCAACGTCCTGACTTTC.

This clone occurred a few times. J is TRBJ2-5 and V is TRBV28; TRBD1 matches 7 bases. Germline V gene sequence: CDR1 MDHEN, CDR2 SYDVKM. This CDR3 contains 14 residues. J lost 2 bases, V lost 5 bases, and 5 bases had no gene match. The CDR3 nucleotides are TGTGCCAGCAGTCCGGGACAGCAGCAAGAGACCCAGTACTTC. Translated, it gives CASSPGQQQETQYF.

The chain combines TRBV7-2 with TRBJ1-6; 7 bases are a match to TRBD1. Germline loops: CDR1 SGHTA, CDR2 FQGNSA. The CDR3 contains 15 residues. Germline trimming cut 5 bases from V and 7 bases from J; bases unmatched to any gene: 8. CDR3 DNA: TGTGCCAGCAGCACCCGGACAGGCGGGAATTCACCCCTCCACTTT. As protein: CASSTRTGGNSPLHF. Using reference TRBV7-2 and TRBJ1-6 for the parts outside the CDR3, the full variable domain is GAGVSQSPSNKVTEKGKDVELRCDPISGHTALYWYRQSLGQGLEFLIYFQGNSAPDKSGLPSDRFSAERTGGSVSTLTIQRTQQEDSAVYLCASSTRTGGNSPLHFGNGTRLTVT.

This rearrangement joins TRBV28 to TRBJ2-5; TRBD2 aligns across 8 bases. The CDR3 has 14 amino acids. Germline values: CDR1 MDHEN, CDR2 SYDVKM. With V trimmed by 5 bases and J by 0 bases, 2 bases remained unmatched. CDR3 in amino acids: CASSVAGYQETQYF. The CDR3 DNA follows: TGTGCCAGCAGTGTAGCGGGGTACCAAGAGACCCAGTACTTC.

The gene calls are TRBV28 and TRBJ2-7, with a tentative D call TRBD1 (5 bases). V lost 8 bases and J 5 bases, leaving 10 bases between the germline ends. In germline, CDR1 is MDHEN, CDR2 SYDVKM. The CDR3 spans 11 residues. Here the CDR3 reads CASEEQDEQYF. In DNA form, the CDR3 reads TGTGCCAGCGAGGAACAGGACGAGCAGTACTTC.

This clone was recorded a few times. The rearrangement joins TRBV7-9 to TRBJ2-1; the D is unclear. Germline CDR1 is SEHNR and CDR2 is FQNEAQ (reference sequence). V lost 9 bases to trimming and J lost 3 bases, with 12 bases between them. The CDR3 sequence is 13 residues long. The CDR3 protein is CASLTHLYNEQFF. In DNA form, the CDR3 reads TGTGCCAGTCTCACTCATCTCTACAATGAGCAGTTCTTC. Supplemented by reference TRBV7-9 and TRBJ2-1, the full variable domain reads DTGVSQNPRHKITKRGQNVTFRCDPISEHNRLYWYRQTLGQGPEFLTYFQNEAQLEKSRLLSDRFSAERPKGSFSTLEIQRTEQGDSAMYLCASLTHLYNEQFFGPGTRLTVL.

The table lists this clone with a few counts. The chain couples TRBV6-5 to TRBJ2-5; TRBD2 might be the D (7 bases). The ends were cut back, 2 bases at V and 4 bases at J, with 11 bases in the middle. CDR3 size: 14 residues. Germline-derived CDR1 and CDR2 are MNHEY and SVGAGI. The CDR3 nucleotides are TGTGCCAGCAGTTACGGGGGGGCCTTAGAGACCCAGTACTTC. Its protein product is CASSYGGALETQYF.

V usage is TRBV5-1 and J usage is TRBJ2-2; 7 bases are a match to TRBD1. From germline, CDR1 is SGHRS and CDR2 YFSETQ. CDR3 length: 15 residues. V lost 4 bases to trimming and J lost 4 bases; unmatched junction nucleotides: 7. Here the CDR3 reads CASSPDRAGTGELFF. The CDR3, as DNA: TGCGCCAGCAGCCCCGACAGGGCGGGCACCGGGGAGCTGTTTTTT.

This clone was picked up a small number of times. The chain is built from TRBV6-1 and TRBJ2-1; 8 bases line up with TRBD2. The CDR3 consists of 14 residues. Germline-derived CDR1 and CDR2 are MNHNS and SASEGT. J gave up 14 bases and V 5 bases, and 14 bases lay outside the gene matches. The CDR3 spells CASSQPLPGGPKFF. DNA for the CDR3: TGTGCCAGCAGTCAACCCCTTCCGGGGGGGCCCAAGTTCTTC.

This chain links TRBV21-1 with TRBJ2-7; the D call TRBD2 from the table was never checked on the DNA. TRBV21-1 is labeled a pseudogene. This CDR3 is 17 amino acids long. The chain's CDR3 is CASSKGRWRESAYEQYF. DNA for the CDR3: TGTGCCAGCAGCAAAGGTCGGTGGAGGGAGTCAGCCTACGAGCAGTACTTC.

This clone was recorded a few times. The chain carries TRBV29-1 and TRBJ1-1, with TRBD1 matching 7 bases. V was pared by 5 bases and J by 8 bases, with 8 bases of the junction left unmatched. Germline lookup yields CDR1 SQVTM and CDR2 ANQGSEA. The CDR3 sequence is 12 residues long. The CDR3 bases are TGCAGCGTTCGGGACAGCAGGTCCGAAGCTTTCTTT. This codes for CSVRDSRSEAFF.

This clone was found a few times. The rearrangement uses TRBV5-4 and TRBJ1-1; no clear D. This CDR3 spans 16 amino acids. Between the trimmed V and J ends, which lost 2 bases and 4 bases, there was a span of 18 bases. Germline V gene data show CDR1 as SGHNT and CDR2 as YYREEE (reference sequence). CDR3 amino acids: CASSLMPAGSGTEAFF. CDR3 bases: TGTGCCAGCAGCTTAATGCCGGCGGGATCTGGCACTGAAGCTTTCTTT.

The J gene is TRBJ1-1, the V gene TRBV7-9; D gene ambiguous. Germline loops: CDR1 SEHNR, CDR2 FQNEAQ (reference sequence). CDR3 length equals 16 residues. Trimming stripped 11 bases from V and 9 bases from J, with 31 bases between. This chain's CDR3 is CAPSEIGGMAREQAFF. CDR3 coding DNA: TGTGCCCCATCAGAGATCGGAGGTATGGCACGAGAACAAGCTTTCTTT.

This clone has more than one count but fewer than ten. The rearrangement links TRBV28 to TRBJ2-6; TRBD2 is a possible D gene (6 bases). The CDR3 covers 15 residues. Germline CDR1 reads MDHEN; CDR2 reads SYDVKM. V dropped 2 bases and J dropped 2 bases, with 7 bases sitting between them. The CDR3 bases are TGTGCCAGCAGTTTAGCGGGGCCTGGGGCCAACGTCCTGACTTTC. Its translation: CASSLAGPGANVLTF. Together with reference TRBV28 and TRBJ2-6, the CDR3 gives the full variable domain: DVKVTQSSRYLVKRTGEKVFLECVQDMDHENMFWYRQDPGLGLRLIYFSYDVKMKEKGDIPEGYSVSREKKERFSLILESASTNQTSMYLCASSLAGPGANVLTFGAGSRLTVL.